Below, 29 T cell receptor beta chains from the same sample are listed, as sequenced in a study of cytomegalovirus exposure and HLA in healthy donors. The PCR made use of 60 Vbeta and 13 Jbeta primers. Using immunoSEQ multiplex PCR, the repertoire was profiled, and TCRdb retains in-frame clones only, with some absent. The sample has approximately 150,000 clones; around 79% are singletons. Input material: PBMCs. These receptor sequences come from a woman aged 25 to 39 in good health and CMV-seronegative.

A word on this clone: The sample contains more than one DNA sequence encoding this CDR3. DNA for the CDR3: TGTGCCAGCAGCGTGGCTAGCGGCGGTGCAGATACGCAGTATTTT. It translates to CASSVASGGADTQYF. This chain links TRBV9 with TRBJ2-3; 7 bases map to TRBD2. Germline values: CDR1 SGDLS, CDR2 YYNGEE. The ends lost 2 bases at V and 4 bases at J; junction bases unmatched: 7. The CDR3 contains 15 residues.

This clone was recorded a few times. Additional DNA sequences in this sample encode the identical CDR3. The CDR3 reads CASSYRGNTEAFF. CDR3 bases: TGTGCCAGCAGCTACAGGGGGAACACTGAAGCTTTCTTT. The chain joins TRBV6-5 to TRBJ1-1; 7 bases map to TRBD1. Germline V gene lookup returns CDR1 MNHEY and CDR2 SVGAGI. After removal of 6 bases from V and 1 base from J, the junction contained 2 bases not matched to a gene. This CDR3 has 13 amino acids.

J is TRBJ2-1 and V is TRBV5-1; a weak D match, TRBD1 (5 bases). Germline V CDR1 and CDR2: SGHRS, YFSETQ. This CDR3 contains 14 residues. The germline V and J ends were trimmed by 0 bases and 6 bases, with 10 bases remaining between them. The CDR3 bases are TGCGCCAGCAGCTTGGGACAGCCACCCAATGAGCAGTTCTTC. This encodes CASSLGQPPNEQFF.

The chain uses TRBV21-1 and TRBJ1-2; the table's D call of TRBD1 was not tested on the DNA. TRBV21-1 is tagged as a pseudogene. This CDR3 spans 13 amino acids. CDR3 nucleotide sequence: TGTGCCAGCAGCAATTGGCAGGGTTTTGGCTACACCTTC. It yields the protein CASSNWQGFGYTF.

This clone was counted only a few times. This chain uses TRBV4-2 with TRBJ1-2; 7 bases are shared with TRBD1. J lost 0 bases, V lost 0 bases, and 10 bases had no gene match. The V gene's germline CDR1 is LGHNA and CDR2 YNFKEQ. CDR3 length: 18 amino acids. The CDR3 loop is CASSQDLRGQKTNYGYTF. In DNA form, the CDR3 reads TGTGCCAGCAGCCAAGATCTTCGGGGACAGAAAACTAACTATGGCTACACCTTC.

The chain employs TRBV21-1 and TRBJ2-1; the table's TRBD2 call for D was not verified on the DNA. TRBV21-1 is a pseudogene locus. This CDR3 is 13 amino acids long. The CDR3 DNA sequence: TGTGCCAGCAGCAAACCCCGCCGGGATGAGCAGTTCTTC. Protein sequence: CASSKPRRDEQFF.

This clone was seen just once. The chain couples TRBV2 to TRBJ1-1; TRBD1 aligns across 9 bases. After removal of 6 bases from V and 4 bases from J, the junction contained 3 bases not matched to a gene. The CDR3 is 13 amino acids. Germline V gives CDR1 SNHLY, CDR2 FYNNEI. CDR3 sequence: CASRMDRGTEAFF. The CDR3 region has the DNA TGTGCCAGCAGGATGGACAGGGGCACTGAAGCTTTCTTT.

This clone was seen just once. Here the CDR3 reads CASSGGKGGSYSNQPQHF. In DNA form, the CDR3 reads TGTGCCAGCAGCGGCGGTAAAGGAGGGTCTTATAGCAATCAGCCCCAGCATTTT. The rearrangement uses TRBV5-6 and TRBJ1-5; D gene uncertain. Trimming left V 4 bases short and J 0 bases short, with 20 bases between. The CDR3 extends over 18 amino acids. The germline CDR1 and CDR2 sequences are SGHDT and YYEEEE.

For this clone: Other nucleotide sequences from this sample produce the same CDR3. The chain links TRBV9 to TRBJ1-1; a possible D gene is TRBD1 (6 bases). This CDR3 spans 14 amino acids. Trimming took 4 bases from V and 1 from J, leaving 11 bases between them. Germline loops: CDR1 SGDLS, CDR2 YYNGEE. The DNA of the CDR3 is TGTGCCAGCAGCTCGGGGACATCGAACACTGAAGCTTTCTTT. This translates into CASSSGTSNTEAFF. Full variable domain (remainder filled in from reference TRBV9 and TRBJ1-1): DSGVTQTPKHLITATGQRVTLRCSPRSGDLSVYWYQQSLDQGLQFLIQYYNGEERAKGNILERFSAQQFPDLHSELNLSSLELGDSALYFCASSSGTSNTEAFFGQGTRLTVV.

This clone was counted a single time. This chain links TRBV9 with TRBJ1-1; perhaps TRBD1 as D (5 bases). V was clipped by 0 bases and J by 6 bases, with 12 bases between them. The CDR3 has 14 residues. CDR1 SGDLS and CDR2 YYNGEE come from the germline V gene. The CDR3 here is CASSVVPGDSEAFF. The DNA for the CDR3 is TGTGCCAGCAGCGTAGTACCGGGGGACTCTGAAGCTTTCTTT.

The chain has TRBV29-1 and TRBJ1-2; D may be TRBD1 (5 bases). Germline CDR1 and CDR2: SQVTM and ANQGSEA. The CDR3 loop spans 13 amino acids. V was cut by 2 bases and J by 3 bases, with 10 bases left in between. The CDR3 protein is CSVETGVDYGYTF. As DNA, the CDR3 is TGCAGCGTTGAAACGGGGGTCGACTATGGCTACACCTTC.

This chain uses TRBV7-9 with TRBJ2-7; D might be TRBD2 (5 bases). Trimming stripped 5 bases from V and 1 base from J, with 18 bases between. CDR1 is SEHNR and CDR2 is FQNEAQ in the germline V gene (reference sequence). This CDR3 comprises 16 residues. The DNA of the CDR3 is TGTGCCAGCAGCCTACCCGAGGGCCTCGCGTCCTACGAGCAGTACTTC. Encoded protein: CASSLPEGLASYEQYF.

The chain joins TRBV7-7 to TRBJ2-2; D is perhaps TRBD1 (6 bases). From germline, CDR1 is SSHAT and CDR2 FNYEAQ (reference sequence). V lost 4 bases to trimming and J lost 5 bases, with 11 bases between them. The CDR3 spans 14 residues. The CDR3 sequence: CASSSPTGTGELFF. The CDR3 nucleotides are TGTGCCAGCAGCTCCCCCACAGGGACCGGGGAGCTGTTTTTT.

This chain uses TRBV19 with TRBJ2-5; D is perhaps TRBD1 (5 bases). The V end lost 4 bases, the J end lost 5 bases, and 20 bases lay between the germline ends. The CDR3 contains 16 residues. Germline assignment: CDR1 LNHDA and CDR2 SQIVND (reference sequence). This CDR3 reads CASSSPTWGAWETQYF. For the CDR3, the DNA is TGTGCCAGTAGTAGTCCCACGTGGGGCGCATGGGAGACCCAGTACTTC.

CDR3 sequence reads: CASSGTLEQPQHF. CDR3 in DNA: TGCGCCAGCAGTGGGACTTTGGAACAGCCCCAGCATTTT. The chain is built from TRBV10-1 and TRBJ1-5; D gene uncertain. CDR3 size: 13 residues. From germline, CDR1 is WNHNN and CDR2 SYGVQD (reference sequence). V was cut by 4 bases and J by 7 bases, with 11 bases left in between.

The V gene is TRBV25-1, the J gene TRBJ1-6; a weak D match, TRBD1 (6 bases). This CDR3 region has 16 residues. With 5 bases removed from V and 6 bases from J, the gap between germline ends came to 17 bases. CDR1 is MGHDK and CDR2 is SYGVNS in the germline V gene. The CDR3 DNA is TGTGCCAGCAGTCTTAGTGGGGGGGCGAGTAATTCACCCCTCCACTTT. Translation: CASSLSGGASNSPLHF.

The chain has TRBV5-4 and TRBJ1-1; D gene unclear. The CDR3 contains 13 residues. Germline V lookup: CDR1 SGHNT, CDR2 YYREEE (reference sequence). The V and J ends lost 7 bases and 1 base respectively, with 11 bases between them. The CDR3 sequence: CASSGETNTEAFF. Here the CDR3 DNA reads TGTGCCAGCTCCGGGGAGACGAACACTGAAGCTTTCTTT.

This clone was picked up one time. This chain joins TRBV11-2 and TRBJ2-7, with D possibly being TRBD1 (6 bases). V was cut by 1 base and J by 3 bases, with 13 bases left in between. CDR1 SGHAT and CDR2 FQNNGV come from the germline V gene. The CDR3 spans 15 residues. DNA of the CDR3: TGTGCCAGCAGCTTAGCCCAGGGGCCCCACTACGAGCAGTACTTC. This gives the protein CASSLAQGPHYEQYF.

The rearrangement uses TRBV2 and TRBJ2-5; possibly TRBD2 for D (6 bases). Trimming left V 5 bases short and J 5 bases short, with 15 bases between. The CDR3 covers 14 residues. Germline V gives CDR1 SNHLY, CDR2 FYNNEI. The CDR3: CASSLGVGGETQYF. CDR3 nucleotide sequence: TGTGCCAGCAGTTTAGGGGTTGGAGGGGAGACCCAGTACTTC. Complete variable domain (other parts from reference TRBV2 and TRBJ2-5): EPEVTQTPSHQVTQMGQEVILRCVPISNHLYFYWYRQILGQKVEFLVSFYNNEISEKSEIFDDQFSVERPDGSNFTLKIRSTKLEDSAMYFCASSLGVGGETQYFGPGTRLLVL.

This clone has only one observation. This chain links TRBV9 with TRBJ1-4; no clear D. CDR3 size: 14 residues. V was trimmed by 4 bases and J by 3 bases, leaving 10 bases between them. Germline CDR1 is SGDLS and CDR2 is YYNGEE. CDR3 DNA: TGTGCCAGCAGCCGAGCGGGGTCTAATGAAAAACTGTTTTTT. This gives the protein CASSRAGSNEKLFF.

The CDR3, as DNA: TGTGCCAGCAGCACGGGACAGGGACCGAACACCGGGGAGCTGTTTTTT. This sequence encodes CASSTGQGPNTGELFF. The gene calls are TRBV11-2 and TRBJ2-2; TRBD1 agrees at 9 bases. Germline loops: CDR1 SGHAT, CDR2 FQNNGV. The V gene end was trimmed by 5 bases and the J gene end by 0 bases; junction bases not matched to a gene: 4. The CDR3 has 16 amino acids. Full variable domain (remainder filled in from reference TRBV11-2 and TRBJ2-2): EAGVAQSPRYKIIEKRQSVAFWCNPISGHATLYWYQQILGQGPKLLIQFQNNGVVDDSQLPKDRFSAERLKGVDSTLKIQPAKLEDSAVYLCASSTGQGPNTGELFFGEGSRLTVL.

This rearrangement joins TRBV25-1 to TRBJ1-1; a possible D gene is TRBD1 (5 bases). V was cut by 1 base and J by 7 bases, with 10 bases left in between. Germline values: CDR1 MGHDK, CDR2 SYGVNS. The CDR3 runs to 13 residues. DNA of the CDR3: TGTGCCAGCAGTGAATGGTCAGGGCTTGAAGCTTTCTTT. Translated, it gives CASSEWSGLEAFF.

This chain links TRBV5-6 with TRBJ1-1; no clear D. CDR3 length: 15 amino acids. CDR1 SGHDT and CDR2 YYEEEE come from the germline V gene. Deletions cut 0 bases from V and 0 bases from J, with 9 bases between. The chain's CDR3 is CASSLGPGLNTEAFF. CDR3 DNA: TGTGCCAGCAGCTTGGGTCCAGGCTTGAACACTGAAGCTTTCTTT.

The chain recombines TRBV5-4 with TRBJ1-1, with TRBD1 as a possible D gene (6 bases). Trimming cost V 3 bases and J 2 bases, with 11 bases left between them. Germline CDR1 is SGHNT and CDR2 is YYREEE (reference sequence). The CDR3 runs to 14 residues. The CDR3 reads CASSSVDSNTEAFF. The CDR3 DNA is TGTGCCAGCAGCTCCGTGGACAGCAACACTGAAGCTTTCTTT. The full variable domain, completed using reference TRBV5-4 and TRBJ1-1, is ETGVTQSPTHLIKTRGQQVTLRCSSQSGHNTVSWYQQALGQGPQFIFQYYREEENGRGNFPPRFSGLQFPNYSSELNVNALELDDSALYLCASSSVDSNTEAFFGQGTRLTVV.

The chain carries TRBV6-4 and TRBJ2-2; TRBD1 aligns across 8 bases. The trim removed 8 bases at V and 3 bases at J, leaving 2 bases unmatched. Germline V gene lookup returns CDR1 MRHNA and CDR2 SNTAGT. The CDR3 is 13 amino acids. CDR3 sequence reads: CASAGGDTGELFF. CDR3 DNA: TGTGCCAGCGCAGGGGGCGACACCGGGGAGCTGTTTTTT.

CDR3 amino acids: CASSFFPGKTAYYGYTF. CDR3 sequence (DNA): TGTGCCAGCAGCTTTTTCCCCGGAAAGACAGCGTACTATGGCTACACCTTC. This sequence joins TRBV11-2 and TRBJ1-2; D may be TRBD1 (5 bases). The CDR3 runs 17 residues. In germline, CDR1 is SGHAT, CDR2 FQNNGV. Trimming took 3 bases from V and 3 from J, leaving 20 bases between them.

The chain has TRBV18 and TRBJ2-7; a weak D match, TRBD1 (6 bases). This CDR3 region has 14 residues. V was trimmed by 3 bases and J by 6 bases, leaving 15 bases between them. Germline CDR1 is KGHSH and CDR2 is LQKENI. This CDR3 reads CASSPLNTGPEQYF. The CDR3 DNA sequence: TGTGCCAGCTCACCCCTGAACACAGGGCCCGAGCAGTACTTC.

This clone was seen a handful of times. This chain uses TRBV5-4 with TRBJ2-2; perhaps TRBD2 as D (6 bases). CDR1 SGHNT and CDR2 YYREEE come from the germline V gene (reference sequence). CDR3 size: 16 residues. V shed 5 bases and J shed 3 bases, with 17 bases lying between them. DNA for the CDR3: TGTGCCAGCAGACGGACTATGAAGAGGGACACCGGGGAGCTGTTTTTT. This encodes CASRRTMKRDTGELFF. Using reference TRBV5-4 and TRBJ2-2 for the parts outside the CDR3, the full variable domain is ETGVTQSPTHLIKTRGQQVTLRCSSQSGHNTVSWYQQALGQGPQFIFQYYREEENGRGNFPPRFSGLQFPNYSSELNVNALELDDSALYLCASRRTMKRDTGELFFGEGSRLTVL.

The chain couples TRBV5-1 to TRBJ1-2, with 9 bases identical to TRBD1. The CDR3 contains 15 residues. Germline V gene lookup returns CDR1 SGHRS and CDR2 YFSETQ. The V gene end was trimmed by 4 bases and the J gene end by 5 bases; junction bases not matched to a gene: 9. The CDR3 here is CASSLPGQGRYGYTF. The CDR3 DNA follows: TGCGCCAGCAGCCTCCCGGGACAGGGCCGTTATGGCTACACCTTC.